This TCR beta chain originates from a study of tumor and adjacent non-tumor tissue in lung cancer. No cell sorting was done before RNA was extracted from the tissue. Donors were chemotherapy-naive, newly diagnosed lung cancer surgical patients in China, August–November 2014. Study results and caveats: Significantly higher TCR diversity was found in tumor than normal lung. Patients with more diverse tumor TCRs had worse survival.

Three rounds of nested PCR, following a modified ARM-PCR protocol, produced the TCRbeta library. TCRdb reprocessed the multiplex PCR reads with MiXCR, giving one entry per CDR3 protein. Here the sample spans more than 85,000 distinct CDR3 sequences, over 70% being singletons. CDR3 length equals 15 residues. CDR1 is SGHRS and CDR2 is YFSETQ in the germline V gene. Notes on this clonotype: The target antigen is unknown. A much larger clone differs by one base, so this may be a read error.

Sample: lung tumor tissue. This sequence was found in a man between 70 and 80 years old with non-small cell lung cancer. The chain joins TRBV5-1 to TRBJ2-6; tentative D call: TRBD1 (5 bases). For the CDR3, the DNA is TGCGCCAGCAGGTCCGGGCGCTCTGGGGCCAACATCCTGACTTTC. It translates to CASRSGRSGANILTF.